A selection of T cell receptor beta chains follows, all from one sample in a study of identical twins. One entry per CDR3 protein, called by TCRdb with MiXCR from the 5' RACE reads. The table lists about 1.7 million distinct CDR3 sequences, less than 40% of them singletons. Sequenced input: cord blood. These receptors were collected from a newborn girl in good health. The CDR3 runs from the conserved cysteine through the conserved F or W.

j_call: TRBJ2-7
v_call: TRBV11-2
cdr3_aa: CASSPLMPYEQYF

j_call: -
v_call: TRBV20-1
cdr3_aa: CSAREGNSYNEQYF

j_call: TRBJ2-1
v_call: TRBV2
cdr3_aa: CASSPRDRVRYEQFF

j_call: TRBJ2-7
v_call: TRBV4-1
cdr3_aa: CASSQQLRDPLYEQYF

j_call: TRBJ1-5
v_call: TRBV6-5
cdr3_aa: CASGSYSNQPQHF

j_call: TRBJ1-4
v_call: TRBV20-1
cdr3_aa: CSAHGQPLNEKLFF

j_call: TRBJ2-3
v_call: TRBV28
cdr3_aa: CASSPGVQSTDTQYF

j_call: TRBJ2-1
v_call: TRBV9
cdr3_aa: CASSAPRDRGPNEQFF

j_call: TRBJ1-2
v_call: TRBV12-3/TRBV12-4
cdr3_aa: CATSQGAIYGYTF

j_call: TRBJ2-5
v_call: TRBV9
cdr3_aa: CASSIRSLAAQETQYF

j_call: TRBJ2-5
v_call: TRBV7-7
cdr3_aa: CASSFHRGSKETQYF

j_call: -
v_call: TRBV4-1
cdr3_aa: CASSQRTGGDEQYF

j_call: TRBJ1-2
v_call: TRBV20-1
cdr3_aa: CSAGWGGYTF

j_call: TRBJ2-1
v_call: TRBV24-1
cdr3_aa: CATSDRGGSYNQQFF

j_call: TRBJ2-7
v_call: TRBV4-2
cdr3_aa: CASSQMAKSYEQYF

j_call: TRBJ2-1
v_call: TRBV12-3/TRBV12-4
cdr3_aa: CASTSKYEQFF

j_call: TRBJ2-3
v_call: TRBV7-2
cdr3_aa: CASKLAGLTDTQYF

j_call: TRBJ1-1
v_call: TRBV6-6
cdr3_aa: CASSYSTGGAFF

j_call: TRBJ1-6
v_call: TRBV21-1
cdr3_aa: CASSKEVGNSPLHF

j_call: TRBJ1-1
v_call: TRBV5-1
cdr3_aa: CASSKRGPNTEVFF

j_call: TRBJ1-6
v_call: TRBV6-6
cdr3_aa: CASSYFRHSYNSPLHF

j_call: TRBJ2-3
v_call: TRBV5-1
cdr3_aa: CASRLAGTPGTDTQYF

j_call: TRBJ2-7
v_call: TRBV6-1
cdr3_aa: CASKGRSYEQYF

j_call: TRBJ1-1
v_call: TRBV25-1
cdr3_aa: CASRDRGEEAFF

j_call: TRBJ2-3
v_call: TRBV20-1
cdr3_aa: CSALTSGNTDTQYF

j_call: TRBJ2-4
v_call: TRBV7-2
cdr3_aa: CASSHESIGGAYELYF